Each of the 32 T cell receptor beta chains below was sequenced from the same sample in a study of OX40 agonist ivuxolimab in advanced cancers. Method: immunoSEQ multiplex PCR; TCRdb's copy keeps in-frame clones and lacks some. Counted here are approximately 84,000 clones, 90% to 95% occurring once; the ten biggest clones make up roughly 2.6%. This specimen consisted of CD4+ or CD8+ T cells sorted from blood, obtained in a trial of the OX40 agonist ivuxolimab. The receptors were gathered from an adult with an advanced solid tumor such as melanoma, head and neck, liver or kidney cancer.

In its sample, this clone was seen once. The chain carries TRBV10-3 and TRBJ2-7; TRBD1 is a possible D gene (5 bases). This CDR3 has 13 amino acids. V was pared by 1 base and J by 3 bases, with 7 bases between. Germline V gives CDR1 ENHRY, CDR2 SYGVKD. The CDR3 loop is CAISEWTSYEQYF. The DNA for the CDR3 is TGTGCCATCAGTGAGTGGACAAGCTACGAGCAGTACTTC.

The CDR3 nucleotides are TGTGCCAGCAGTTTATTCAGGGGGCGTCAAGAGACCCAGTACTTC. As protein: CASSLFRGRQETQYF. V gene TRBV28 combines with J gene TRBJ2-5; TRBD1 agrees at 8 bases. The V segment lost 1 base and the J segment 2 bases; nucleotides outside the gene matches: 3. Germline CDR1 and CDR2: MDHEN and SYDVKM. The CDR3 sequence is 15 residues long. Full variable domain (rest looked up from reference TRBV28 and TRBJ2-5): DVKVTQSSRYLVKRTGEKVFLECVQDMDHENMFWYRQDPGLGLRLIYFSYDVKMKEKGDIPEGYSVSREKKERFSLILESASTNQTSMYLCASSLFRGRQETQYFGPGTRLLVL.

Regarding this clone: At one end the junction does not follow the germline gene, possibly because of a read error. The CDR3 here is CASSSGGLTHQYF. In DNA form, the CDR3 reads TGTGCCAGCAGCTCGGGAGGATTGACACATCAGTACTTC. This chain uses TRBV5-1 with TRBJ2-4, with 7 bases fitting TRBD2. CDR3 length: 13 residues. Germline CDR1 and CDR2: SGHRS and YFSETQ.

V gene TRBV7-8 combines with J gene TRBJ1-4; TRBD1 matches 12 bases. CDR1 is SGHVS and CDR2 is FQNEAQ in the germline V gene. V gave up 1 base and J gave up 0 bases; unmatched junction bases: 6. The CDR3 has 19 amino acids. The CDR3 coding sequence is TGTGCCAGCAGCTTAGGCGGGACAGGGGGCCTAGCAACTAATGAAAAACTGTTTTTT. The encoded protein is CASSLGGTGGLATNEKLFF.

The rearrangement uses TRBV18 and TRBJ2-1, with a possible D match to TRBD1 (6 bases). With 2 bases removed from V and 8 bases from J, the gap between germline ends came to 19 bases. Germline CDR1 and CDR2: KGHSH and LQKENI. This CDR3 region has 16 residues. The CDR3 sequence is CASSPGGGYLDDEQFF. In DNA form, the CDR3 reads TGTGCCAGCTCACCAGGGGGCGGGTACCTAGATGATGAGCAGTTCTTC.

The J gene is TRBJ2-2, the V gene TRBV14; D might be TRBD1 or TRBD2, each matching 6 bases. This CDR3 comprises 16 residues. In germline, CDR1 is SGHDN, CDR2 FVKESK. The V end was cut by 1 base, the J end by 5 bases, with 14 bases between. The CDR3 sequence: CASSQGVTGRTGELFF. In DNA form, the CDR3 reads TGTGCCAGCAGCCAAGGGGTCACAGGGAGGACCGGGGAGCTGTTTTTT.

V and J are TRBV6-1 and TRBJ1-2; D not certain. The CDR3 sequence is 14 residues long. The V end lost 4 bases, the J end lost 6 bases, and 15 bases lay between the germline ends. Germline-derived CDR1 and CDR2 are MNHNS and SASEGT. This chain's CDR3 is CASSGSDSFDGYTF. DNA for the CDR3: TGTGCCAGCAGTGGCTCTGATTCCTTTGATGGCTACACCTTC.

J is TRBJ1-2 and V is TRBV11-2, with 7 bases lining up with TRBD1. The CDR3 consists of 12 residues. The J segment lost 8 bases and the V segment lost 4 bases, leaving 4 bases of the junction unmatched. Germline V gene lookup returns CDR1 SGHAT and CDR2 FQNNGV. CDR3 region: CASSSGQAGYTF. As DNA, the CDR3 is TGTGCCAGCAGCTCCGGACAGGCAGGCTACACCTTC.

The chain uses TRBV9 and TRBJ2-1, with 9 bases fitting TRBD2. The CDR3 contains 16 residues. With 1 base clipped from V and 9 bases from J, the junction kept 11 bases outside the gene matches. The germline gives CDR1 SGDLS, CDR2 YYNGEE. This CDR3 is CASSVYAGGPEGEQFF. CDR3 sequence (DNA): TGTGCCAGCAGCGTATACGCGGGAGGGCCTGAGGGTGAGCAGTTCTTC.

This clone was picked up one time. The chain employs TRBV6-5 and TRBJ2-1; 8 bases are a match to TRBD2. The CDR3 loop spans 14 amino acids. Per germline, CDR1 MNHEY and CDR2 SVGAGI. J gave up 9 bases and V 6 bases, and 10 bases lay outside the gene matches. CDR3 region: CASRVSGIRSEQFF. CDR3 bases: TGTGCCAGCAGGGTTAGCGGGATAAGGAGTGAGCAGTTCTTC.

The chain combines TRBV7-2 with TRBJ2-7; 8 bases map to TRBD1. The CDR3 is 15 residues long. J was trimmed by 2 bases and V by 2 bases; bases with no gene match: 5. The germline CDR1 and CDR2 sequences are SGHTA and FQGNSA. The CDR3 spells CASSLRDRRTYEQYF. The DNA for the CDR3 is TGTGCCAGCAGCTTAAGGGACAGGCGAACCTACGAGCAGTACTTC.

The chain uses TRBV30 and TRBJ2-1, with TRBD2 as a possible D gene (6 bases). V was clipped by 3 bases and J by 0 bases, with 18 bases between them. This CDR3 comprises 17 residues. The V gene's germline CDR1 is GTSNPN and CDR2 SVGIG (reference sequence). CDR3 region: CAWRGWASVNSYNEQFF. DNA for the CDR3: TGTGCCTGGAGGGGGTGGGCTAGCGTGAACTCCTACAATGAGCAGTTCTTC.

The chain has TRBV6-5 and TRBJ2-7, with TRBD1 identical over 9 bases. V shed 7 bases and J 1 base; nucleotides not matched to a gene: 5. Germline assignment: CDR1 MNHEY and CDR2 SVGAGI. This CDR3 is built from 14 residues. The CDR3 spells CASNPDRGSYEQYF. CDR3 bases: TGTGCCAGCAACCCGGACAGGGGATCCTACGAGCAGTACTTC.

This chain links TRBV9 with TRBJ2-1; TRBD1 matches 10 bases. V was pared by 2 bases and J by 5 bases, with 7 bases of the junction left unmatched. The CDR3 is 16 amino acids. The germline V gene has CDR1 SGDLS and CDR2 YYNGEE. CDR3 DNA: TGTGCCAGCAGCGTGGACAGGGGGGTTTTGAACAATGAGCAGTTCTTC. Translated, it gives CASSVDRGVLNNEQFF.

This clone was found once. The rearrangement joins TRBV9 to TRBJ2-7; TRBD1 is a possible D gene (6 bases). Per the germline V gene, CDR1 is SGDLS and CDR2 is YYNGEE. The CDR3 has 14 residues. Trimming took 4 bases from V and 2 from J, leaving 13 bases between them. The CDR3 DNA sequence: TGTGCCAGCAGCACACTCCCAGGGGCCTACGAGCAGTACTTC. As protein: CASSTLPGAYEQYF.

The chain has TRBV5-1 and TRBJ2-7; D is unresolved. CDR3 length: 13 amino acids. Germline V gene data show CDR1 as SGHRS and CDR2 as YFSETQ. V was clipped by 1 base and J by 6 bases, with 11 bases between them. In DNA, the CDR3 is TGCGCCAGCAGCTTGCTCGGACCGGGCGAGCAGTACTTC. Amino acids: CASSLLGPGEQYF.

The genes are TRBV2 and TRBJ2-1, with D possibly TRBD2 on 5 matching bases. Germline CDR1 SNHLY, CDR2 FYNNEI. This CDR3 is 12 amino acids long. Deletions cut 5 bases from V and 9 bases from J, with 11 bases between. The CDR3 DNA reads as TGTGCCAGCAGTCTACTAGTATTTGAGCAGTTCTTC. The encoded protein is CASSLLVFEQFF.

This clone was seen just once. The genes are TRBV9 and TRBJ2-2; tentatively, D is TRBD2 (5 bases). CDR1 is SGDLS, CDR2 YYNGEE, per germline. V lost 3 bases and J 5 bases, leaving 11 bases between the germline ends. The CDR3 runs 14 residues. CDR3 in DNA: TGTGCCAGCAGCGGTCGGGGATGGACCGGGGAGCTGTTTTTT. Its protein product is CASSGRGWTGELFF.

This chain joins TRBV6-5 and TRBJ2-5; D is unclear. Looked up from germline, CDR1 is MNHEY and CDR2 is SVGAGI. The CDR3 covers 14 residues. Deletions cut 5 bases from V and 5 bases from J, with 15 bases between. The CDR3 protein is CASSPPPPEETQYF. In nucleotides, the CDR3 is TGTGCCAGCAGTCCTCCCCCTCCGGAGGAGACCCAGTACTTC.

The V gene is TRBV4-3, the J gene TRBJ2-7; 8 bases match TRBD1. J was trimmed by 3 bases and V by 3 bases; bases with no gene match: 7. Germline values: CDR1 LGHNA, CDR2 YSLEER. CDR3 length: 15 residues. The CDR3, as DNA: TGCGCCAGCAGCCAGGACGACAGGGGCGTCTACGAGCAGTACTTC. Residues: CASSQDDRGVYEQYF.

This chain joins TRBV5-1 and TRBJ2-7; maybe TRBD1 (6 bases). Trimming left V 1 base short and J 2 bases short, with 10 bases between. The CDR3 has 14 amino acids. Germline CDR1 reads SGHRS; CDR2 reads YFSETQ. CDR3 nucleotide sequence: TGCGCCAGCAGCTTGAGGGACAAAACCTACGAGCAGTACTTC. Encoded protein: CASSLRDKTYEQYF.

The chain combines TRBV10-3 with TRBJ1-5, with D tentatively TRBD1 (5 bases). CDR1 is ENHRY, CDR2 SYGVKD, per germline. This CDR3 is 17 amino acids long. Trimming left V 0 bases short and J 4 bases short, with 16 bases between. CDR3 nucleotide sequence: TGTGCCATCAGTGAGTCAACCCGGGACGGGAGAAATCAGCCCCAGCATTTT. Translating it yields CAISESTRDGRNQPQHF.

This clone was recorded a few times. The rearrangement links TRBV5-6 to TRBJ1-1; a weak D match, TRBD1 (5 bases). This CDR3 is 15 amino acids long. The germline CDR1 and CDR2 sequences are SGHDT and YYEEEE. Trimming took off 6 bases at V and 2 bases at J, with 17 bases between the two ends. This CDR3 is CASTSSQGINTEAFF. Here the CDR3 DNA reads TGTGCCAGCACCTCCTCCCAGGGTATAAACACTGAAGCTTTCTTT.

The rearrangement links TRBV4-3 to TRBJ1-4, with no clear D. V dropped 0 bases and J dropped 10 bases, with 15 bases sitting between them. The CDR3 consists of 15 residues. Looked up from germline, CDR1 is LGHNA and CDR2 is YSLEER. The CDR3 region is CASSQELQLEGKLFF. In DNA form, the CDR3 reads TGCGCCAGCAGCCAAGAGCTACAGCTTGAGGGAAAACTGTTTTTT.

This chain connects TRBV28 to TRBJ2-5; no definite D call. The length of the CDR3 is 14 residues. V lost 5 bases, J lost 2 bases, and 12 bases lay in between. CDR1 and CDR2 from the germline V gene are MDHEN and SYDVKM. The CDR3 DNA reads TGTGCCAGCAGTCACCTCTTGACACAAGAGACCCAGTACTTC. Amino acids: CASSHLLTQETQYF.

The V gene is TRBV29-1, the J gene TRBJ2-3, with TRBD2 identical over 8 bases. There are 16 residues in the CDR3. CDR1 is SQVTM, CDR2 ANQGSEA, per germline. V lost 6 bases, J lost 3 bases, and 14 bases stayed unmatched. CDR3 amino acids: CSVGGDGSGITDTQYF. The CDR3 nucleotides are TGCAGCGTGGGTGGGGATGGTAGCGGGATTACAGATACGCAGTATTTT.

The V and J genes are TRBV9 and TRBJ2-1, with 9 nucleotides matching TRBD2. The CDR3 spans 14 residues. V lost 3 bases to trimming and J lost 8 bases; unmatched junction nucleotides: 6. CDR1 is SGDLS and CDR2 is YYNGEE in the germline V gene. In nucleotides, the CDR3 is TGTGCCAGCAGCGGGAGCGGGAGGCGGGATGAGCAGTTCTTC. It is translated as CASSGSGRRDEQFF.

The rearrangement links TRBV11-2 to TRBJ1-2, with D uncertain. The germline V gene has CDR1 SGHAT and CDR2 FQNNGV. Deletions cut 2 bases from V and 4 bases from J, with 11 bases between. The CDR3 runs to 14 residues. This CDR3 reads CASSLWPESYGYTF. CDR3 coding DNA: TGTGCCAGCAGCTTATGGCCCGAGTCCTATGGCTACACCTTC. The whole variable domain, filled in from reference TRBV11-2 and TRBJ1-2, reads EAGVAQSPRYKIIEKRQSVAFWCNPISGHATLYWYQQILGQGPKLLIQFQNNGVVDDSQLPKDRFSAERLKGVDSTLKIQPAKLEDSAVYLCASSLWPESYGYTFGSGTRLTVV.

V usage is TRBV28 and J usage is TRBJ1-2; D is ambiguous. The CDR3 spans 14 residues. Germline loops: CDR1 MDHEN, CDR2 SYDVKM. Trimming removed 3 bases from V and 6 bases from J, with 14 bases in between. CDR3 amino acids: CASSFAGTWDGYTF. CDR3 coding DNA: TGTGCCAGCAGTTTCGCCGGAACTTGGGATGGCTACACCTTC.

The V gene is TRBV11-2, the J gene TRBJ2-2; D ambiguous. Trimming took off 4 bases at V and 5 bases at J, with 8 bases between the two ends. Germline lookup yields CDR1 SGHAT and CDR2 FQNNGV. The CDR3 is 13 amino acids. This CDR3 reads CASSSTETGELFF. The CDR3, as DNA: TGTGCCAGCAGCTCAACAGAAACCGGGGAGCTGTTTTTT.

The chain recombines TRBV21-1 with TRBJ2-4; TRBD2 is taken as the D call from the table, unchecked against the DNA. TRBV21-1 is a pseudogene. The CDR3 spans 16 residues. The CDR3 region is CASSTLEELAKNIQYF. CDR3 coding DNA: TGTGCCAGCAGTACTTTAGAAGAGTTAGCCAAAAACATTCAGTACTTC.

This clone was counted only a few times. This chain uses TRBV5-1 with TRBJ1-6; D uncertain. This CDR3 has 12 residues. V was pared by 1 base and J by 10 bases, with 6 bases between. Germline V CDR1 and CDR2: SGHRS, YFSETQ. CDR3 nucleotides: TGCGCCAGCAGCTTGTTTGGGTCACCCCTCCACTTT. Translating gives CASSLFGSPLHF.